The rows below give T cell receptor beta chains drawn from one sample of a study of blood T cell repertoires in COVID-19. The assay was immunoSEQ multiplex PCR, and TCRdb's table has in-frame clones only and misses some. The table has approximately 220,000 clones, approximately 90% seen once; the top ten hold around 2.7%. Sequencing was carried out using PBMCs or T cells enriched from blood (not recorded which). The receptors come from a woman aged 25-40 years who had recovered from COVID-19. CDR3s include the opening cysteine and the closing phenylalanine or tryptophan. Fields, in order: D gene, J gene, V gene, clone size, CDR3 protein, CDR3 DNA. The D gene is left open where the match is weak. Rows give clone size only sometimes, using once, few, many, or a class for an expanded clone.

NA | TRBJ1-6 | TRBV12-3/TRBV12-4 | NA | CASSQADNSPLHF | TGTGCCAGCAGCCAAGCGGATAATTCACCCCTCCACTTT
NA | TRBJ1-2 | TRBV19 | few | CASSTQSNYGYTF | TGTGCCAGTAGTACACAGAGTAACTATGGCTACACCTTC
NA | TRBJ1-2 | TRBV5-1 | NA | CASSAGDVVIF | TGCGCCAGCAGCGCGGGGGACGTCGTAATCTTC
NA | TRBJ2-3 | TRBV4-1 | NA | CASSQEQGGVSTDTQYF | TGCGCCAGCAGCCAGGAACAGGGGGGGGTTAGCACAGATACGCAGTATTTT
NA | TRBJ2-7 | TRBV7-9 | NA | CASSLSNGPTYEQYF | TGTGCCAGCAGCTTATCGAATGGGCCGACCTACGAGCAGTACTTC
TRBD2 | TRBJ2-5 | TRBV19 | NA | CASSIGASGGETQYF | TGTGCCAGTAGTATCGGCGCTAGCGGGGGAGAGACCCAGTACTTC
NA | TRBJ1-1 | TRBV5-6 | NA | CASSLVFGGSMNTEAFF | TGTGCCAGCAGCTTGGTCTTCGGTGGGAGTATGAACACTGAAGCTTTCTTT
NA | TRBJ2-5 | TRBV7-8 | NA | CASSRPGTQYF | TGTGCCAGCAGCCGTCCAGGGACCCAGTACTTC
NA | TRBJ2-7 | TRBV7-6 | NA | CASSLAGFVSGEQYF | TGTGCCAGCAGCTTAGCTGGGTTTGTTTCGGGGGAGCAGTACTTC
NA | TRBJ1-5 | TRBV27 | NA | CASSRRGQASNQPQHF | TGTGCCAGCAGTCGGAGGGGCCAGGCTAGTAATCAGCCCCAGCATTTT
NA | TRBJ1-2 | TRBV5-6 | NA | CASSRRGWAYGYTF | TGTGCCAGCAGCCGTAGGGGGTGGGCCTATGGCTACACCTTC
TRBD2 | TRBJ2-3 | TRBV7-2 | few | CASSLYGSGGVTDTQYF | TGTGCCAGCAGCTTATATGGCAGCGGGGGGGTTACAGATACGCAGTATTTT
NA | TRBJ1-4 | TRBV9 | once | CASSVGLTETAEKLFF | TGTGCCAGCAGCGTCGGACTAACGGAGACAGCTGAAAAACTGTTTTTT
NA | TRBJ2-2 | TRBV11-3 | NA | CASSLAANTGELFF | TGTGCCAGCAGCTTAGCCGCGAACACCGGGGAGCTGTTTTTT
TRBD1 | TRBJ1-5 | TRBV4-1 | NA | CASSQPTGGSQPQHF | TGCGCCAGCAGCCAACCGACAGGGGGCAGTCAGCCCCAGCATTTT
TRBD2 | TRBJ2-7 | TRBV4-3 | NA | CASSRYREGEQYF | TGCGCCAGCAGCCGTTATAGGGAGGGAGAGCAGTACTTC
TRBD2 | TRBJ2-3 | TRBV14 | NA | CASSQRIAGGPKDTQYF | TGTGCCAGCAGCCAGAGAATAGCGGGGGGGCCTAAAGATACGCAGTATTTT
NA | TRBJ2-1 | TRBV7-7 | once | CASSAAGAASNEQFF | TGTGCCAGCAGCGCCGCGGGGGCCGCCTCCAATGAGCAGTTCTTC
TRBD1 | TRBJ1-1 | TRBV28 | NA | CASSLFGAPGQGQRGTEAFF | TGTGCCAGCAGTTTGTTTGGGGCCCCCGGACAGGGTCAGAGGGGAACTGAAGCTTTCTTT
TRBD1 | TRBJ2-3 | TRBV6-2/TRBV6-3 | NA | CASSSGTGGPDTQYF | TGTGCCAGCAGTTCCGGGACAGGGGGCCCAGATACGCAGTATTTT
TRBD1 | TRBJ1-2 | TRBV7-2 | NA | CASSPRTGNGGYTF | TGTGCCAGCAGCCCCCGGACAGGGAATGGTGGCTACACCTTC
TRBD2 | TRBJ2-5 | TRBV4-1 | NA | CASSQVYRSGGSIRETQYF | TGCGCCAGCAGCCAAGTATATCGAAGCGGGGGTTCCATACGGGAGACCCAGTACTTC
TRBD1 | TRBJ2-3 | TRBV18 | NA | CASSPRQGSTDTQYF | TGTGCCAGCTCACCAAGACAGGGTAGCACAGATACGCAGTATTTT
NA | TRBJ2-2 | TRBV5-1 | NA | CASLPGGQVTGELFF | TGCGCCAGTCTTCCTGGGGGACAAGTCACCGGGGAGCTGTTTTTT
NA | TRBJ2-1 | TRBV12-3/TRBV12-4 | NA | CASSGGLYNEQFF | TGTGCCAGCAGTGGGGGACTGTACAATGAGCAGTTCTTC
TRBD1 | TRBJ2-4 | TRBV7-9 | NA | CASRSSTVQGNIQYF | TGTGCCAGCAGATCCTCAACGGTACAGGGGAACATTCAGTACTTC
TRBD1 | TRBJ1-2 | TRBV5-1 | NA | CASAVRGQGYGYTF | TGCGCCAGCGCTGTTCGGGGACAGGGGTATGGCTACACCTTC
NA | TRBJ1-6 | TRBV27 | NA | CASKGVYSPLHF | TGTGCCAGCAAGGGAGTCTATTCACCCCTCCACTTT
NA | TRBJ2-5 | TRBV6-5 | NA | CASIAGETQYF | TGTGCCAGCATTGCGGGGGAGACCCAGTACTTC
NA | TRBJ2-7 | TRBV11-3 | NA | CASSLRGGEQYF | TGTGCCAGCAGCTTAAGGGGCGGCGAGCAGTACTTC
TRBD1 | TRBJ1-6 | TRBV6-5 | NA | CASSFVGTGGDSPLHF | TGTGCCAGCAGTTTCGTGGGGACAGGGGGGGATTCACCCCTCCACTTT
TRBD1 | TRBJ1-1 | TRBV5-1 | NA | CASSFYVGTVNGELNTEAFF | TGCGCCAGCAGCTTCTACGTAGGGACAGTCAATGGGGAGTTGAACACTGAAGCTTTCTTT
NA | TRBJ2-3 | TRBV5-1 | NA | CASSPRRRLDRYSTDTQYF | TGCGCCAGCAGCCCTAGACGCAGACTCGACAGGTACAGCACAGATACGCAGTATTTT
NA | TRBJ2-2 | TRBV20-1 | NA | CSASYTGNTGELFF | TGCAGTGCTAGTTACACAGGGAACACCGGGGAGCTGTTTTTT
NA | TRBJ1-5 | TRBV6-5 | NA | CASSKTGKPQHF | TGTGCCAGCAGCAAAACGGGAAAACCCCAGCATTTT
TRBD1 | TRBJ1-1 | TRBV19 | NA | CASSLTGASMNTEAFF | TGTGCCAGTAGTCTAACAGGGGCTTCCATGAACACTGAAGCTTTCTTT
TRBD2 | TRBJ2-6 | TRBV11-2 | NA | CASSLEGSGGAAAGANVLTF | TGTGCCAGCAGCTTAGAGGGTAGCGGGGGGGCGGCGGCTGGGGCCAACGTCCTGACTTTC
NA | TRBJ1-2 | TRBV5-1 | NA | CASSLALNYGYTF | TGCGCCAGCAGCTTGGCACTGAACTATGGCTACACCTTC
NA | TRBJ2-4 | TRBV12-3/TRBV12-4 | once | CASSEIKNIQYF | TGTGCCAGCAGCGAGATCAAAAACATTCAGTACTTC
NA | TRBJ1-2 | TRBV5-4 | NA | CASSWGGVAYGYTF | TGTGCCAGCTCCTGGGGGGGGGTCGCCTATGGCTACACCTTC
NA | TRBJ2-7 | TRBV4-3 | NA | CASSQAVRGATYEQYF | TGCGCCAGCAGCCAAGCTGTCAGGGGCGCAACCTACGAGCAGTACTTC